Each of the 21 T cell receptor beta chains below was sequenced from the same sample in a study of identical twins. One entry per CDR3 protein results from TCRdb running MiXCR on the 5' RACE reads. In the table there are around 470,000 distinct CDR3 sequences, 13% to 15% of which are singletons. These data were also filed under a second study, of yellow fever vaccine responses in identical twins.

Source material: CD4+ T cells sorted from blood. These receptors all come from a woman under 30 in good health.

This clonotype appeared a few times. This sequence joins TRBV7-9 and TRBJ2-1; 7 bases fit TRBD2. This CDR3 is built from 13 residues. Germline CDR1 SEHNR, CDR2 FQNEAQ (reference sequence). J gave up 8 bases and V 2 bases, and 3 bases lay outside the gene matches. The CDR3 is CASSLFRGDEQFF. CDR3 DNA: TGTGCCAGCAGCTTATTTCGGGGGGATGAGCAGTTCTTC. Full variable domain (rest looked up from reference TRBV7-9 and TRBJ2-1): DTGVSQNPRHKITKRGQNVTFRCDPISEHNRLYWYRQTLGQGPEFLTYFQNEAQLEKSRLLSDRFSAERPKGSFSTLEIQRTEQGDSAMYLCASSLFRGDEQFFGPGTRLTVL.

The CDR3 region is CASSRLGTGAYEQYF. The CDR3 DNA is TGTGCCAGCAGCCGGTTAGGGACTGGGGCCTACGAGCAGTACTTC. The chain is built from TRBV7-8 and TRBJ2-7, with D possibly TRBD2 on 6 matching bases. V was clipped by 5 bases and J by 2 bases, with 16 bases between them. Germline values: CDR1 SGHVS, CDR2 FQNEAQ. The CDR3 extends over 15 amino acids.

This clonotype was counted at least ten times. The chain is built from TRBV12-3 or TRBV12-4 and TRBJ1-2; no definite D call. The CDR3 is made up of 13 amino acids. V lost 1 base and J 2 bases, leaving 5 bases between the germline ends. This chain's CDR3 is CASSLVVNYGYTF. The CDR3 nucleotides read TGTGCCAGCAGTTTAGTCGTAAACTATGGCTACACCTTC.

This clonotype was picked up a small number of times. The rearrangement joins TRBV20-1 to TRBJ2-3; 9 nucleotides agree with TRBD2. Looked up from germline, CDR1 is DFQATT and CDR2 is SNEGSKA (reference sequence). This CDR3 is built from 17 residues. Trimming cost V 4 bases and J 2 bases; bases outside gene matches: 13. The CDR3 DNA reads TGCAGTGCTATATCCAGCGGGGGGTCGAGATTCACAGATACGCAGTATTTT. Translation gives CSAISSGGSRFTDTQYF.

There are many counts of this clonotype. This chain links TRBV5-6 with TRBJ1-1; D gene uncertain. CDR1 and CDR2 from the germline V gene are SGHDT and YYEEEE. The CDR3 sequence is 13 residues long. V gave up 0 bases and J gave up 7 bases, with 10 bases separating them. Here the CDR3 DNA reads TGTGCCAGCAGCTTGGAACAGTTCGATGAAGCTTTCTTT. The encoded protein is CASSLEQFDEAFF. Based on the CDR3 plus reference TRBV5-6 and TRBJ1-1, the full variable domain is DAGVTQSPTHLIKTRGQQVTLRCSPKSGHDTVSWYQQALGQGPQFIFQYYEEEERQRGNFPDRFSGHQFPNYSSELNVNALLLGDSALYLCASSLEQFDEAFFGQGTRLTVV.

The V and J genes are TRBV11-2 and TRBJ2-3, with TRBD2 matching over 10 bases. The CDR3 length is 15 residues. The ends lost 1 base at V and 10 bases at J; junction bases unmatched: 8. Germline V gene lookup returns CDR1 SGHAT and CDR2 FQNNGV. CDR3 nucleotide sequence: TGTGCCAGCAGCTTAGTCCAGCGGGGGGGCCGGGCGCAGTATTTT. Amino acid sequence: CASSLVQRGGRAQYF.

This clonotype turned up a few times. V usage is TRBV7-9 and J usage is TRBJ2-7; 9 nucleotides line up with TRBD2. This CDR3 is 14 amino acids long. Germline V gene sequence: CDR1 SEHNR, CDR2 FQNEAQ (reference sequence). The V gene end was trimmed by 6 bases and the J gene end by 2 bases; junction bases not matched to a gene: 5. The CDR3 sequence is CASRGTSRTYEQYF. CDR3 in DNA: TGTGCCAGCAGGGGGACTAGCAGGACCTACGAGCAGTACTTC.

This clonotype has only one observation. The chain employs TRBV5-1 and TRBJ2-1; D could derive from TRBD1 or TRBD2 (6 bases each). Trimming stripped 1 base from V and 10 bases from J, with 15 bases between. Germline V gene sequence: CDR1 SGHRS, CDR2 YFSETQ. This CDR3 comprises 14 residues. CDR3 sequence: CASSLTPGGGEQFF. CDR3 nucleotide sequence: TGCGCCAGCAGCTTGACCCCCGGGGGCGGGGAGCAGTTCTTC.

The CDR3 reads CASSDLEGETQYF. The CDR3, as DNA: TGCGCCAGCAGTGATCTGGAAGGAGAGACCCAGTACTTC. This chain joins TRBV10-1 and TRBJ2-5; D remains unclear. The V gene lost 3 bases and the J gene lost 4 bases, with 9 bases spanning the gap. CDR1 is WNHNN, CDR2 SYGVQD, per germline (reference sequence). CDR3 length equals 13 residues.

The genes are TRBV29-1 and TRBJ2-2; D gene ambiguous. V dropped 4 bases and J dropped 4 bases, with 7 bases sitting between them. This CDR3 is 12 amino acids long. Germline-derived CDR1 and CDR2 are SQVTM and ANQGSEA. CDR3 coding DNA: TGCAGCGTTGTCACTTTCACCGGGGAGCTGTTTTTT. Its protein is CSVVTFTGELFF.

V and J are TRBV11-3 and TRBJ2-2, with no clear D. Trimming took off 2 bases at V and 3 bases at J, with 10 bases between the two ends. CDR3 length: 15 amino acids. Germline CDR1 reads SGHNT; CDR2 reads YENEEA. The CDR3 sequence is CASSLRATHTGELFF. CDR3 in DNA: TGTGCCAGCAGCTTAAGGGCGACTCACACCGGGGAGCTGTTTTTT.

The chain carries TRBV12-3 or TRBV12-4 and TRBJ2-2, with TRBD2 matching 13 bases. The J segment lost 9 bases and the V segment lost 2 bases, leaving 9 bases of the junction unmatched. This CDR3 is built from 17 residues. The CDR3 DNA is TGTGCCAGCAGTTTATGGGCGCAGACTAGCGGGGGGCGGGAGCTGTTTTTT. Translated, it gives CASSLWAQTSGGRELFF.

This clonotype showed up just a few times. The V and J genes are TRBV29-1 and TRBJ1-5; TRBD1 matches 7 bases. Trimming removed 6 bases from V and 7 bases from J; junction bases left unmatched: 9. Germline lookup yields CDR1 SQVTM and CDR2 ANQGSEA. This CDR3 region has 13 residues. In DNA, the CDR3 is TGCAGCGTAGCCGACAGGGCAGGGCAGCCCCAGCATTTT. It codes for CSVADRAGQPQHF.

This clonotype was observed a few times. The V and J genes are TRBV27 and TRBJ2-7; D may be TRBD2 (6 bases). V was cut by 8 bases and J by 3 bases, with 14 bases left in between. The germline V gene encodes CDR1 MNHEY and CDR2 SMNVEV (reference sequence). This CDR3 region has 13 residues. The CDR3 DNA sequence: TGTGCCAGCTGGGGTAGCGGACGCTACGAGCAGTACTTC. This sequence encodes CASWGSGRYEQYF.

This clonotype was recorded many times. The chain recombines TRBV7-6 with TRBJ2-7; weak D call: TRBD1 (5 bases). CDR3 length: 12 residues. Per germline, CDR1 SGHVS and CDR2 FNYEAQ. The germline V and J ends were trimmed by 3 bases and 3 bases, with 6 bases remaining between them. CDR3 sequence: CASSFRGYEQYF. CDR3 DNA: TGTGCCAGCAGCTTTAGGGGCTACGAGCAGTACTTC. The entire variable domain, with the rest obtained from reference TRBV7-6 and TRBJ2-7, is as follows: GAGVSQSPRYKVTKRGQDVALRCDPISGHVSLYWYRQALGQGPEFLTYFNYEAQQDKSGLPNDRFSAERPEGSISTLTIQRTEQRDSAMYRCASSFRGYEQYFGPGTRLTVT.

This sequence joins TRBV29-1 and TRBJ2-1; 8 bases align to TRBD2. This CDR3 comprises 15 residues. V dropped 2 bases and J dropped 3; count of bases not matched to a gene: 6. Germline values: CDR1 SQVTM, CDR2 ANQGSEA. The CDR3 bases are TGCAGCGTTGAAACGGCGGGAGGATACTACAATGAGCAGTTCTTC. It codes for CSVETAGGYYNEQFF.

The chain joins TRBV7-9 to TRBJ1-1; 8 nucleotides agree with TRBD1. The CDR3 loop spans 12 amino acids. The ends lost 6 bases at V and 7 bases at J; junction bases unmatched: 4. Germline CDR1 reads SEHNR; CDR2 reads FQNEAQ (reference sequence). The CDR3 DNA is TGTGCCAGCAGACTCGGACAGGGTGAAGCTTTCTTT. Protein sequence: CASRLGQGEAFF.

This clonotype has ten or more counts. The chain has TRBV20-1 and TRBJ2-5, with D possibly TRBD2 on 6 matching bases. V was clipped by 6 bases and J by 2 bases, with 10 bases between them. The germline V gene has CDR1 DFQATT and CDR2 SNEGSKA (reference sequence). The CDR3 covers 12 residues. CDR3 in amino acids: CSALAGQETQYF. The CDR3 region has the DNA TGCAGTGCGCTCGCGGGGCAAGAGACCCAGTACTTC.

This clonotype was seen many times. This chain connects TRBV21-1 to TRBJ2-1. TRBV21-1 is designated a pseudogene. The CDR3 is made up of 13 amino acids. CDR3 DNA sequence: TGTGCCAGCAGCAAGAGGTTATTCAATGAGCAGTTCTTC. This gives the protein CASSKRLFNEQFF.

The CDR3 DNA reads TGTGCCAGCGCCCGGGACCCCCAAGAGACCCAGTACTTC. It codes for CASARDPQETQYF. The chain links TRBV7-2 to TRBJ2-5; either TRBD1 or TRBD2 may fit D (5 bases each). Germline assignment: CDR1 SGHTA and CDR2 FQGNSA. Deletions cut 8 bases from V and 1 base from J, with 11 bases between. This CDR3 contains 13 residues.

This clonotype was detected only a few times. This sequence joins TRBV12-3 or TRBV12-4 and TRBJ2-1; 9 bases map to TRBD2. V was pared by 4 bases and J by 6 bases, with 7 bases of the junction left unmatched. The CDR3 loop spans 15 amino acids. CDR3 residues: CASSYLAGLLNEQFF. The CDR3 nucleotides are TGTGCCAGCAGTTACCTAGCGGGGTTACTCAATGAGCAGTTCTTC.